The 27 T cell receptor beta chains in this list originate from one sample, sequenced in a study of shared clonotypes between healthy human individuals (TCRdb year 2020). Libraries were constructed by the immunoSEQ multiplex PCR assay. This immuneACCESS table, as held by TCRdb, lists in-frame sequences with V and J called but not all clones. Of the missing ones, under half trace to an unresolved V gene in checked studies; the others have no known cause. In all, the sample holds about 1.1 million clones, and about 80% of those were seen once. 0.7% to 0.95% of the sample is in the top ten clones. Sequencing input: memory CD4+ T cells from PBMCs. The cell subset or site tag for this specimen amounts to: CD45RA-negative fraction. The receptors stem from a man between 18 and 35 years old in good health. Some clones in this sample may be carry-over from other donors' samples.

CDR3 sequence: CAGGTGLQETQYF. The CDR3 nucleotides are TGTGCCGGCGGGACAGGGTTACAAGAGACCCAGTACTTC. The chain is built from TRBV18 and TRBJ2-5; 9 nucleotides match TRBD1. The ends lost 11 bases at V and 2 bases at J; junction bases unmatched: 6. Looked up from germline, CDR1 is KGHSH and CDR2 is LQKENI. This CDR3 spans 13 amino acids.

The chain joins TRBV28 to TRBJ2-7; 11 nucleotides align to TRBD2. The V and J ends lost 6 bases and 2 bases, in that order; junction bases with no gene match: 9. In germline, CDR1 is MDHEN, CDR2 SYDVKM. The CDR3 totals 16 residues. DNA for the CDR3: TGTGCCAGCAGACCGATCGGGACTAGCGGAACCTACGAGCAGTACTTC. It codes for CASRPIGTSGTYEQYF.

The rearrangement uses TRBV19 and TRBJ1-2; D is uncertain. Trimming cost V 5 bases and J 8 bases, with 15 bases left between them. This CDR3 comprises 13 residues. Per the germline V gene, CDR1 is LNHDA and CDR2 is SQIVND (reference sequence). CDR3 bases: TGTGCCAGTAGTCCACGGAATGGCGAGGGCTACACCTTC. Translated, it gives CASSPRNGEGYTF.

This clone was seen once. The chain employs TRBV6-5 and TRBJ1-2, with D perhaps TRBD1 (6 bases). The CDR3 contains 13 residues. The V end lost 2 bases, the J end lost 8 bases, and 12 bases lay between the germline ends. Germline V CDR1 and CDR2: MNHEY, SVGAGI. The DNA of the CDR3 is TGTGCCAGCAGTTACGGAGGGGGTCAAGGCTACACCTTC. This codes for CASSYGGGQGYTF.

The chain joins TRBV27 to TRBJ2-2; 7 bases line up with TRBD1. Germline V gene lookup returns CDR1 MNHEY and CDR2 SMNVEV (reference sequence). The CDR3 covers 15 residues. V shed 6 bases and J 1 base; nucleotides not matched to a gene: 5. The CDR3 DNA reads TGTGCCAGCAGGCGCCAGGGGGTGAACACCGGGGAGCTGTTTTTT. It specifies CASRRQGVNTGELFF.

Regarding this clone: This may arise from a read error, as a much more abundant clone is one base away. The chain uses TRBV30 and TRBJ1-1; TRBD1 is a possible D gene (6 bases). V was cut by 3 bases and J by 12 bases, with 20 bases left in between. This CDR3 region has 13 residues. Germline CDR1 is GTSNPN and CDR2 is SVGIG (reference sequence). The CDR3 sequence: CAWSPGGRRTPFF. CDR3 nucleotides: TGTGCCTGGAGCCCCGGGGGCAGGAGAACACCTTTCTTT.

This clone has a handful of counts. The chain employs TRBV7-2 and TRBJ1-4; D is possibly TRBD1 (6 bases). There are 14 residues in the CDR3. Trimming stripped 5 bases from V and 7 bases from J, with 14 bases between. CDR1 and CDR2 from the germline V gene are SGHTA and FQGNSA. This CDR3 is CASSGGGGLEKLFF. CDR3 nucleotides: TGTGCCAGCAGCGGGGGAGGGGGACTTGAAAAACTGTTTTTT.

This clone showed up just a few times. The CDR3 sequence is CASSELGTSYNEQFF. In DNA form, the CDR3 reads TGCGCCAGCAGTGAGTTAGGGACTAGCTACAATGAGCAGTTCTTC. The chain combines TRBV10-1 with TRBJ2-1; 8 bases are shared with TRBD2. Germline CDR1 reads WNHNN; CDR2 reads SYGVQD (reference sequence). Trimming removed 1 base from V and 3 bases from J; junction bases left unmatched: 2. The CDR3 consists of 15 residues.

The CDR3 DNA reads as TGTGCCAGCAGCTTCGTGTTATTCAGATTATCGGGGAATGAGCAGTTCTTC. Translation: CASSFVLFRLSGNEQFF. The genes are TRBV5-4 and TRBJ2-1; D might be TRBD2 (5 bases). The CDR3 totals 17 residues. Trimming removed 2 bases at V and 7 bases at J, with 22 bases between. In germline, CDR1 is SGHNT, CDR2 YYREEE (reference sequence).

V gene TRBV18 combines with J gene TRBJ2-5; D might be TRBD2 (5 bases). V was cut by 0 bases and J by 4 bases, with 9 bases left in between. Germline V gene lookup returns CDR1 KGHSH and CDR2 LQKENI. The length of the CDR3 is 14 residues. CDR3 sequence: CASSPPAGRETQYF. The CDR3 nucleotides read TGTGCCAGCTCACCACCGGCGGGTCGAGAGACCCAGTACTTC. Full variable domain (outside the CDR3, taken from reference TRBV18 and TRBJ2-5): NAGVMQNPRHLVRRRGQEARLRCSPMKGHSHVYWYRQLPEEGLKFMVYLQKENIIDESGMPKERFSAEFPKEGPSILRIQQVVRGDSAAYFCASSPPAGRETQYFGPGTRLLVL.

The sample holds a few counts of this clone. J is TRBJ2-3 and V is TRBV5-8; TRBD2 is a possible D gene (5 bases). V lost 0 bases to trimming and J lost 1 base, with 9 bases between them. This CDR3 is 15 amino acids long. CDR1 is SGHTS and CDR2 is YDEGEE in the germline V gene. The DNA for the CDR3 is TGTGCCAGCAGCTTGGGAGGGTTTCGCACAGATACGCAGTATTTT. This gives the protein CASSLGGFRTDTQYF.

This chain uses TRBV5-1 with TRBJ1-2, with D perhaps TRBD1 (5 bases). This CDR3 region has 15 residues. The germline gives CDR1 SGHRS, CDR2 YFSETQ. V was pared by 1 base and J by 5 bases, with 15 bases between. In DNA, the CDR3 is TGCGCCAGCAGCTTGAGGAGGGGTGGGCCATATGGCTACACCTTC. It encodes CASSLRRGGPYGYTF.

The rearrangement links TRBV9 to TRBJ1-3; D might be TRBD1 (5 bases). Germline values: CDR1 SGDLS, CDR2 YYNGEE. The V end was cut by 3 bases, the J end by 1 base, with 14 bases between. The CDR3 runs 16 residues. CDR3 in DNA: TGTGCCAGCAGCGCTCATCCGGGACCATCTGGAAACACCATATATTTT. It encodes CASSAHPGPSGNTIYF.

This clone occurred a few times. The chain has TRBV7-6 and TRBJ2-2, with TRBD1 matching 7 bases. Trimming cost V 2 bases and J 0 bases; bases outside gene matches: 6. Germline values: CDR1 SGHVS, CDR2 FNYEAQ. CDR3 length: 17 amino acids. The CDR3 is CASSLRQGYANTGELFF. The CDR3, as DNA: TGTGCCAGCAGCTTACGACAGGGTTACGCGAACACCGGGGAGCTGTTTTTT.

In regard to this clone: This may be a read error: a much more frequent sequence differs by one nucleotide. This sequence joins TRBV2 and TRBJ2-3; 7 nucleotides match TRBD2. The V gene's germline CDR1 is SNHLY and CDR2 FYNNEI. Trimming removed 8 bases from V and 1 base from J; junction bases left unmatched: 3. The CDR3 totals 13 residues. The DNA of the CDR3 is TGTGCCAGCGGGGGGGACGGCACAGATACGCAGTATTTT. Translation: CASGGDGTDTQYF. The whole variable domain, filled in from reference TRBV2 and TRBJ2-3, reads EPEVTQTPSHQVTQMGQEVILRCVPISNHLYFYWYRQILGQKVEFLVSFYNNEISEKSEIFDDQFSVERPDGSNFTLKIRSTKLEDSAMYFCASGGDGTDTQYFGPGTRLTVL.

Notes on this clone: In the same sample, other DNA sequences code for this CDR3. The genes are TRBV28 and TRBJ1-2, with D possibly matching TRBD1 (5 bases). Trimming took 4 bases from V and 4 from J, leaving 10 bases between them. CDR3 length: 13 residues. CDR1 MDHEN and CDR2 SYDVKM come from the germline V gene. The CDR3 region has the DNA TGTGCCAGCAGTTCGGGACGAATCTATGGCTACACCTTC. Residues: CASSSGRIYGYTF.

Points on this clone: A clone one base away is much larger, so this may be a read error. Other DNA sequences from this sample encode an identical CDR3 as well. The chain carries TRBV30 and TRBJ2-2; possibly TRBD1 for D (5 bases). The CDR3 totals 15 residues. Germline V gene data show CDR1 as GTSNPN and CDR2 as SVGIG (reference sequence). Trimming stripped 2 bases from V and 0 bases from J, with 10 bases between. The CDR3 DNA sequence: TGTGCCTGGAGTCAGGGTATTACGAACACCGGGGAGCTGTTTTTT. Encoded protein: CAWSQGITNTGELFF.

The chain joins TRBV7-2 to TRBJ1-4, with no clear D. The V gene lost 2 bases and the J gene lost 5 bases, with 9 bases spanning the gap. The germline gives CDR1 SGHTA, CDR2 FQGNSA. The CDR3 is 14 residues long. CDR3 nucleotides: TGTGCCAGCAGCTTATCTTCCGGAAATGAAAAACTGTTTTTT. As protein: CASSLSSGNEKLFF.

V and J are TRBV6-1 and TRBJ2-3, with 7 bases identical to TRBD2. The V gene end was trimmed by 1 base and the J gene end by 0 bases; junction bases not matched to a gene: 4. CDR1 and CDR2 from the germline V gene are MNHNS and SASEGT. CDR3 length: 16 residues. Here the CDR3 DNA reads TGTGCCAGCAGTGAAGGTGGGACTATAAGCACAGATACGCAGTATTTT. Protein product: CASSEGGTISTDTQYF.

The V and J genes are TRBV19 and TRBJ1-1; a weak D match, TRBD1 (6 bases). The germline V and J ends were trimmed by 7 bases and 1 base, with 28 bases remaining between them. This CDR3 is built from 19 residues. CDR1 LNHDA and CDR2 SQIVND come from the germline V gene (reference sequence). For the CDR3, the DNA is TGTGCCAGTACCCCACCCCTCGGGCGGGGGGCGACCAAGAACACTGAAGCTTTCTTT. Residues: CASTPPLGRGATKNTEAFF.

The chain joins TRBV28 to TRBJ1-3, with TRBD1 identical over 8 bases. Unmatched junction bases numbered 14, after V lost 6 bases and J lost 10 bases. CDR1 is MDHEN and CDR2 is SYDVKM in the germline V gene. The CDR3 sequence is 15 residues long. The CDR3 region has the DNA TGTGCCAGCAGAACACCACAGGGGGGCCTGGGGACCATATATTTT. Translated: CASRTPQGGLGTIYF. Full variable domain (remainder filled in from reference TRBV28 and TRBJ1-3): DVKVTQSSRYLVKRTGEKVFLECVQDMDHENMFWYRQDPGLGLRLIYFSYDVKMKEKGDIPEGYSVSREKKERFSLILESASTNQTSMYLCASRTPQGGLGTIYFGEGSWLTVV.

The chain has TRBV7-9 and TRBJ1-2; D might be TRBD1 (5 bases). Germline CDR1 SEHNR, CDR2 FQNEAQ (reference sequence). The CDR3 spans 14 residues. V lost 1 base to trimming and J lost 6 bases, with 12 bases between them. CDR3 in DNA: TGTGCCAGCAGCTTAGTCAGGGTTGGAGATGGCTACACCTTC. Protein sequence: CASSLVRVGDGYTF.

This clone has more than one count but fewer than ten. The chain couples TRBV20-1 to TRBJ2-5; no clear D gene. CDR1 and CDR2 from the germline V gene are DFQATT and SNEGSKA (reference sequence). The CDR3 is 11 amino acids. Trimming left V 6 bases short and J 5 bases short, with 10 bases between. The CDR3 region is CSAELRETQYF. The CDR3 nucleotides are TGCAGTGCCGAGCTCCGCGAGACCCAGTACTTC.

This clone was recorded once. CDR3 in amino acids: CASSPDGQGDTEAFF. The CDR3, as DNA: TGTGCCAGCTCACCAGACGGACAGGGAGACACTGAAGCTTTCTTT. The J gene is TRBJ1-1, the V gene TRBV18; TRBD1 matches 8 bases. The CDR3 runs to 15 residues. Trimming at V came to 2 bases and at J to 3 bases, leaving 5 bases not matched to a gene. CDR1 and CDR2 (germline): KGHSH, LQKENI.

The table lists this clone with many counts. Other DNA sequences in this specimen translate into the identical CDR3. The chain uses TRBV6-6 and TRBJ2-5, with D unclear. The CDR3 runs to 12 residues. V lost 2 bases, J lost 2 bases, and 3 bases lay in between. Germline CDR1 is MNHNY and CDR2 is SVGAGI (reference sequence). CDR3 coding DNA: TGTGCCAGCAGTTACAGTCAAGAGACCCAGTACTTC. This codes for CASSYSQETQYF.

The chain joins TRBV5-5 to TRBJ1-5; no firm D call. V gave up 1 base and J gave up 1 base, with 3 bases separating them. Germline CDR1 is SGHKS and CDR2 is YYEKEE (reference sequence). This CDR3 comprises 13 residues. CDR3 coding DNA: TGTGCCAGCAGCTTGAGAAGCAATCAGCCCCAGCATTTT. Translation: CASSLRSNQPQHF.

This clone was seen only once. The rearrangement joins TRBV18 to TRBJ2-2, with 9 bases identical to TRBD2. The CDR3 runs to 16 residues. Trimming removed 3 bases from V and 5 bases from J; junction bases left unmatched: 7. The germline V gene encodes CDR1 KGHSH and CDR2 LQKENI. The CDR3 is CASSPGLARGTGELFF. CDR3 nucleotides: TGTGCCAGCTCACCGGGACTAGCAAGAGGGACCGGGGAGCTGTTTTTT.